These 4 T cell receptor beta chains share one sample of origin, sequenced in a study of T cells in Graves' hyperthyroidism and ophthalmopathy. Amplification of TCR beta CDR3 regions used RNA as the template. The HTBI set primed first-round TCR CDR3 RT-PCR. TCRdb reprocessed the multiplex PCR reads via MiXCR and lists one record per CDR3 protein. Here the sample spans roughly 500,000 distinct CDR3 sequences, roughly a quarter being singletons. Sequenced input: blood. The receptors were gathered from a woman aged 25-40 years with Graves' ophthalmopathy.

Turning to this clonotype: A much larger clonotype is one base distant, so this may be a read error. Without the conserved terminal phenylalanine or tryptophan, this CDR3 likely stems from a read error. J is TRBJ1-5 and V is TRBV20-1; D possibly corresponds to TRBD1 (5 bases). Germline CDR1 DFQATT, CDR2 SNEGSKA (reference sequence). Trimming removed 1 base from V and 0 bases from J, with 10 bases in between. CDR3 length: 15 residues. The CDR3 DNA follows: TGCAGTGCTAGAGTAGGGGCAAATAGCAATCAGCCCCAGCATCTT. Protein sequence: CSARVGANSNQPQHL.

This clonotype was seen at least ten times. DNA for the CDR3: TGTGCCAGCAGCCCTAACCAAGAGACCCAGTACTTC. Translation gives CASSPNQETQYF. The gene calls are TRBV18 and TRBJ2-5, with D uncertain. The germline gives CDR1 KGHSH, CDR2 LQKENI. The CDR3 sequence is 12 residues long. Trimming pared 8 bases from V and 0 bases from J, leaving 7 bases between.

This clonotype was recorded once. Since no conserved phenylalanine or tryptophan closes the CDR3, a read error is the likely cause. The chain employs TRBV6-1 and TRBJ1-1; 7 nucleotides align to TRBD1. The CDR3 runs 15 residues. The J segment lost 1 base and the V segment lost 1 base, leaving 3 bases of the junction unmatched. Germline CDR1 and CDR2: MNHNS and SASEGT. CDR3 sequence (DNA): TGTGCCAGCAGTGAAGGGGGACAGAAGAACACTGAAGCTTTCGTT. Amino acid sequence: CASSEGGQKNTEAFV.

There are many counts of this clonotype. The J gene is TRBJ1-1, the V gene TRBV30; maybe TRBD1 (5 bases). Looked up from germline, CDR1 is GTSNPN and CDR2 is SVGIG (reference sequence). CDR3 size: 14 residues. Trimming took 2 bases from V and 4 from J, leaving 14 bases between them. The chain's CDR3 is CAWSIMGEATEAFF. The CDR3 DNA is TGTGCCTGGAGTATCATGGGGGAGGCCACTGAAGCTTTCTTT.